The 19 T cell receptor beta chains below come from one sample, sequenced in a study of T-cell memory formation after mild COVID-19. TCRdb re-analysed the 5' RACE reads in MiXCR, keeping a single row per CDR3 protein. The sample consists of roughly 410,000 distinct CDR3 sequences, 20% to 25% of them appearing once. The sequenced sample was PBMCs or a T cell subset sorted from them (not recorded which). Receptors were obtained from an adult woman who had mild COVID-19 (a few samples of this study predate the infection). Cell type and time point are not known.

This clonotype was picked up a small number of times. The rearrangement joins TRBV19 to TRBJ1-5; perhaps TRBD1 as D (6 bases). The V and J ends lost 4 bases and 0 bases respectively, with 10 bases between them. Looked up from germline, CDR1 is LNHDA and CDR2 is SQIVND (reference sequence). The CDR3 runs 15 residues. The CDR3 nucleotides are TGTGCCAGTAGTACAGGACAGTATAGCAATCAGCCCCAGCATTTT. Amino acid sequence: CASSTGQYSNQPQHF. Variable domain in full (rest from reference TRBV19 and TRBJ1-5): DGGITQSPKYLFRKEGQNVTLSCEQNLNHDAMYWYRQDPGQGLRLIYYSQIVNDFQKGDIAEGYSVSREKKESFPLTVTSAQKNPTAFYLCASSTGQYSNQPQHFGDGTRLSIL.

This clonotype was seen more than once but under ten times. The rearrangement joins TRBV3-2 to TRBJ2-6; the DNA was not used to check the table's D call, TRBD2. TRBV3-2 has pseudogene status. The CDR3 is made up of 18 amino acids. For the CDR3, the DNA is TGTGCCAGCAGTCACAGACTAGCGGGTGCCTCTGGGGCCAACGTCCTGACTTTC. Its protein is CASSHRLAGASGANVLTF.

This clonotype appeared a few times. The V gene is TRBV7-8, the J gene TRBJ1-4, with 9 bases matching TRBD1. The CDR3 consists of 15 residues. CDR1 is SGHVS, CDR2 FQNEAQ, per germline. With V trimmed by 5 bases and J by 4 bases, 5 bases remained unmatched. In nucleotides, the CDR3 is TGTGCCAGCAGCCTCCGACAGGGGGATAATGAAAAACTGTTTTTT. This sequence encodes CASSLRQGDNEKLFF.

The chain is built from TRBV4-1 and TRBJ2-3; D is possibly TRBD1 (5 bases). Germline CDR1 reads MGHRA; CDR2 reads YSYEKL. The CDR3 has 16 residues. Trimming took off 0 bases at V and 5 bases at J, with 15 bases between the two ends. The CDR3 DNA sequence: TGCGCCAGCAGCCAAGAATTGGGCAGGGCTGGAGATACGCAGTATTTT. Its protein is CASSQELGRAGDTQYF.

In its sample, this clonotype was seen many times. The V gene is TRBV5-1, the J gene TRBJ2-5; tentative D call: TRBD1 (6 bases). Germline assignment: CDR1 SGHRS and CDR2 YFSETQ. The CDR3 has 16 amino acids. V was shortened by 3 bases and J by 1 base, with 16 bases between the two germline ends. CDR3 region: CASSYQAQGTQETQYF. The CDR3 DNA reads as TGCGCCAGCAGCTATCAGGCGCAGGGGACCCAAGAGACCCAGTACTTC.

A few counts support this clonotype. V is TRBV5-1 and J is TRBJ1-2; possible D gene TRBD1, 5 bases. Germline V gene sequence: CDR1 SGHRS, CDR2 YFSETQ. The CDR3 runs to 15 residues. V lost 7 bases and J 0 bases, leaving 16 bases between the germline ends. The CDR3 loop reads CASAAGGQTNYGYTF. CDR3 sequence (DNA): TGCGCCAGCGCTGCGGGAGGACAAACTAACTATGGCTACACCTTC.

This clonotype was picked up many times. The chain joins TRBV12-3 or TRBV12-4 to TRBJ2-1; D possibly corresponds to TRBD2 (6 bases). The CDR3 has 15 amino acids. V was clipped by 7 bases and J by 5 bases, with 18 bases between them. The CDR3 loop is CASNPTGRINNEQFF. CDR3 nucleotides: TGTGCCAGCAACCCCACCGGGAGAATTAACAATGAGCAGTTCTTC.

This chain links TRBV12-3 or TRBV12-4 with TRBJ1-1, with D possibly matching TRBD1 (6 bases). This CDR3 is 15 amino acids long. Trimming stripped 3 bases from V and 6 bases from J, with 17 bases between. The DNA for the CDR3 is TGTGCCAGCAGTTTTAATCTTGGGGGGGCACCTGAAGCTTTCTTT. Residues: CASSFNLGGAPEAFF.

The chain recombines TRBV27 with TRBJ2-6; unclear D gene. Germline CDR1 is MNHEY and CDR2 is SMNVEV (reference sequence). CDR3 length equals 18 residues. V was pared by 3 bases and J by 0 bases, with 15 bases between. The CDR3: CASSFRASLLSGANVLTF. The CDR3 bases are TGTGCCAGCAGTTTTCGGGCCAGTTTGCTCTCTGGGGCCAACGTCCTGACTTTC.

This sequence joins TRBV6-5 and TRBJ2-2; the match to TRBD1 covers 7 bases. Germline trimming cut 0 bases from V and 2 bases from J; bases unmatched to any gene: 3. CDR3 length: 16 amino acids. Germline V gene sequence: CDR1 MNHEY, CDR2 SVGAGI. The CDR3 is CASSYSDRINTGELFF. DNA of the CDR3: TGTGCCAGCAGTTACTCGGACAGGATAAACACCGGGGAGCTGTTTTTT.

This clonotype was seen more than once but under ten times. The CDR3 reads CASSLAFLGGQGALNEQFF. CDR3 DNA sequence: TGTGCCAGCAGCTTAGCTTTTCTCGGTGGACAGGGGGCGCTCAATGAGCAGTTCTTC. The chain combines TRBV7-2 with TRBJ2-1, with 11 bases lining up with TRBD1. The V segment lost 0 bases and the J segment 6 bases; nucleotides outside the gene matches: 13. The CDR3 totals 19 residues. The germline gives CDR1 SGHTA, CDR2 FQGNSA.

The chain employs TRBV6-4 and TRBJ2-1, with 7 bases aligning to TRBD1. The V gene's germline CDR1 is MRHNA and CDR2 SNTAGT. After removal of 2 bases from V and 4 bases from J, the junction contained 2 bases not matched to a gene. This CDR3 has 14 amino acids. This CDR3 is CASSDGQEYNEQFF. As DNA, the CDR3 is TGTGCCAGCAGTGACGGACAGGAGTACAATGAGCAGTTCTTC.

This chain uses TRBV5-1 with TRBJ1-2; possibly TRBD1 for D (5 bases). The germline CDR1 and CDR2 sequences are SGHRS and YFSETQ. Trimming pared 2 bases from V and 3 bases from J, leaving 11 bases between. The CDR3 extends over 14 amino acids. The CDR3 region is CASSFMDTDYGYTF. In DNA, the CDR3 is TGCGCCAGCAGCTTCATGGACACGGACTATGGCTACACCTTC.

The sample holds a few counts of this clonotype. This chain joins TRBV5-6 and TRBJ2-1, with D possibly matching TRBD1 (6 bases). Germline V gene lookup returns CDR1 SGHDT and CDR2 YYEEEE. This CDR3 is 14 amino acids long. Trimming stripped 3 bases from V and 3 bases from J, with 10 bases between. CDR3 nucleotide sequence: TGTGCCAGCAGCTCAGGGACATTCTACAATGAGCAGTTCTTC. This codes for CASSSGTFYNEQFF.

In its sample, this clonotype was seen many times. The chain uses TRBV5-1 and TRBJ2-7; 8 nucleotides agree with TRBD1. The CDR3 covers 14 residues. The germline gives CDR1 SGHRS, CDR2 YFSETQ. The V and J ends lost 0 bases and 4 bases, in that order; junction bases with no gene match: 3. The chain's CDR3 is CASSLAGTGYEQYF. The CDR3 nucleotides are TGCGCCAGCAGCTTGGCCGGGACAGGTTACGAGCAGTACTTC.

The genes are TRBV15 and TRBJ2-5; a possible D gene is TRBD1 (5 bases). V was shortened by 0 bases and J by 5 bases, with 13 bases between the two germline ends. Germline V lookup: CDR1 LNHNV, CDR2 YYDKDF (reference sequence). CDR3 size: 15 residues. The CDR3 DNA reads TGTGCCACCAGCAGAGAGGTGGCAGGGTGGGAGACCCAGTACTTC. Translated: CATSREVAGWETQYF.

This clonotype appeared many times. This chain links TRBV6-6 with TRBJ2-7; TRBD2 agrees at 12 bases. V lost 6 bases and J lost 6; bases outside the gene matches: 12. Per germline, CDR1 MNHNY and CDR2 SVGAGI (reference sequence). CDR3 length equals 16 residues. Here the CDR3 reads CASRPPTSGSASEQYF. The DNA for the CDR3 is TGTGCCAGCAGGCCACCGACTAGCGGGAGTGCTTCCGAGCAGTACTTC.

Only a few counts were recorded for this clonotype. This sequence joins TRBV5-1 and TRBJ1-4, with 8 bases fitting TRBD1. This CDR3 is built from 16 residues. Germline V gene lookup returns CDR1 SGHRS and CDR2 YFSETQ. V lost 4 bases and J lost 1; bases outside the gene matches: 6. DNA of the CDR3: TGCGCCAGCAGCCCCGCCGGACAGGGAACTAATGAAAAACTGTTTTTT. Encoded protein: CASSPAGQGTNEKLFF.

The chain joins TRBV6-4 to TRBJ1-5; 7 bases fit TRBD1. Germline V gene data show CDR1 as MRHNA and CDR2 as SNTAGT. Trimming removed 3 bases from V and 2 bases from J; junction bases left unmatched: 4. The length of the CDR3 is 15 residues. CDR3: CASSETGEGNQPQHF. In DNA, the CDR3 is TGTGCCAGCAGTGAAACAGGGGAAGGCAATCAGCCCCAGCATTTT.